The 4 T cell receptor beta chains below were found in one sample sequenced in a study of graft-versus-host responses after intestinal transplantation. Assay used: immunoSEQ multiplex PCR; TCRdb lists only in-frame clones, some missing. The profile shows 15,000 to 20,000 clones, approximately 37% of them singletons. Responders (about 200,000, CFSE-labeled) met about 200,000 stimulators that were irradiated and violet-dye-labeled. The input for sequencing was alloreactive CD8+ T cells from a mixed lymphocyte reaction culture, taken before intestinal transplant. Specified subset: CFSE-low proliferating T cells sorted from approximately six-day pre-transplant mixed lymphocyte reaction (GvH or HvG direction). These receptors all come from a human patient who received an intestinal transplant.

This clone showed up just a few times. This rearrangement joins TRBV7-6 to TRBJ2-1; D perhaps matches TRBD2 (6 bases). The CDR3 spans 12 residues. Germline V lookup: CDR1 SGHVS, CDR2 FNYEAQ. V was clipped by 1 base and J by 9 bases, with 7 bases between them. CDR3 DNA sequence: TGTGCCAGCAGCTTAGTGGGGGGTGAGCAGTTCTTC. The encoded protein is CASSLVGGEQFF.

This clone was detected only a few times. The rearrangement uses TRBV18 and TRBJ1-2; 7 nucleotides line up with TRBD1. Germline V CDR1 and CDR2: KGHSH, LQKENI. V shed 2 bases, J shed 8 bases, and the junction held 11 bases outside the gene matches. CDR3 length equals 15 residues. The chain's CDR3 is CASSPTRQGVSGYTF. CDR3 in DNA: TGTGCCAGCTCACCAACGAGACAGGGTGTCTCCGGCTACACCTTC. Using reference TRBV18 and TRBJ1-2 for the parts outside the CDR3, the full variable domain is NAGVMQNPRHLVRRRGQEARLRCSPMKGHSHVYWYRQLPEEGLKFMVYLQKENIIDESGMPKERFSAEFPKEGPSILRIQQVVRGDSAAYFCASSPTRQGVSGYTFGSGTRLTVV.

A word on this clone: A read error is possible here, since a much larger clone lies one base away. Other DNA sequences in the same sample also yield this CDR3. The genes are TRBV25-1 and TRBJ2-7; TRBD1 agrees at 8 bases. Germline-derived CDR1 and CDR2 are MGHDK and SYGVNS. The CDR3 is made up of 17 amino acids. In DNA, the CDR3 is TGTGCCAGCAGTGATTACGACAGGGGCGATAGCTCCTATGAGCAGTACTTC. Its translation is CASSDYDRGDSSYEQYF.

This clone was observed many times. The same CDR3 also results from other DNA sequences found in this sample. The rearrangement uses TRBV29-1 and TRBJ2-7; 10 nucleotides match TRBD1. This CDR3 is built from 16 residues. CDR1 is SQVTM, CDR2 ANQGSEA, per germline. V trimming: 1 base; J trimming: 4 bases; junction bases outside the gene matches: 10. DNA for the CDR3: TGCAGCGTTGAAGCGGGAGGACAGGGGGGGGAGTACGAGCAGTACTTC. Protein: CSVEAGGQGGEYEQYF.